This T cell receptor (beta chain) is drawn from a study of T cells in Graves' hyperthyroidism and ophthalmopathy (dated by TCRdb to the late 2010s). Study-level background: Peripheral blood was collected at initial diagnosis, before any treatment. In addition, the study compared T-cell repertoires in thyroid tissue and in blood from five or six Graves' hyperthyroidism patients. A discovery cohort of roughly 96 patients, roughly 40 with Graves' ophthalmopathy and 57 with stable Graves' hyperthyroidism, was used to find distinguishing TCR V-J signatures. For training and testing, the roughly 100 patients in the discovery cohort were randomly divided in a 7:3 ratio. After sampling, hyperthyroidism patients received methimazole starting at 30 mg daily, and ophthalmopathy patients received high-dose intravenous methylprednisolone. Prospective prediction of ophthalmopathy was tested in an independent validation cohort of approximately 19 hyperthyroidism patients and 17 patients who later progressed to ophthalmopathy. TCR Vbeta CDR3 sequencing of some 140 peripheral blood samples (about 45 ophthalmopathy, about 74 hyperthyroidism and approximately 17 progressor patients) is reported in the paper. Study-wide findings and limitations: In validation, progression to ophthalmopathy was predicted by the model with nearly 71% sensitivity and 72.22% specificity, a median of about 6 months before onset. Most expanded thyroid clonotypes (frequency above 0.001) were also detected in blood, a finding suggesting that blood repertoires may reflect thyroid immune responses. Sample size was not statistically predetermined, and investigators were not blinded to group allocation. Ophthalmopathy was separated from stable hyperthyroidism by a 13 V-J signature model, with around 90% sensitivity and 81% to 83% specificity obtained in cross-validation and 80%/75% obtained in testing.

From cysteine to phenylalanine, the CDR3 is 15 amino acids long. Only CDR3 DNA remains: 45 bases, in frame from the first base. Trimming costs V 2 bases and J 0 bases, and their ends lie 10 bases apart. According to the germline V gene, CDR1 reads MNHEY and CDR2 reads SVGAGI. The TCR beta CDR3 regions were amplified from RNA transcripts. For the first round of RT-PCR on the TCR CDR3, the HTBI primer set was used together with the Qiagen OneStep RT-PCR kit. Libraries were constructed in a second round of multiplex PCR, after which size selection and purification were carried out. Libraries were sequenced paired-end with 100 bp reads on an Illumina HiSeq2000. In the original analysis: SOAPnuke was used to process the raw data, removing reads that contained adapters or uncalled bases, had a mean Phred below 15, or lacked an exact match to the constant primer or identifier. High-quality paired reads were merged with COPE v1.2.5, and unique nucleotide sequences were defined as clonotypes. MiTCR v1.1 was used to align the clonotypes against IMGT TRBV, TRBD and TRBJ reference segments. The analysis was restricted to V-J combinations with a frequency above 0.0001, which together covered over 99% of the repertoires. A TCS score was defined as the ratio of F50 (clonal expansion) to E x V (chaos), with BLOSUM62-based TCRdist applied between CDR3 peptides within each V-J. Welch's t-statistics and random forest reduced just over 500 V-J features to roughly 13, which were used in a naive Bayes classifier (R e1071). TCRdb itself trimmed the public reads at Q25 with fastp, ran MiXCR and retained productive beta chains. Under each unique CDR3 protein, matching rows form one entry showing the most common genes and DNA. TCRdb's processing, not the authors' own work, is the source of the V and J calls. In this sample the table shows over 150,000 distinct CDR3 sequences, over 15% of which occur a single time. The ten largest clones take up under 35% of the sample.

This clonotype was seen repeatedly, ten times or more. Its antigen remains unidentified. No clone much larger than this one lies a single base away; base qualities are absent. Stable Graves' hyperthyroidism was defined as no progression to ophthalmopathy during 18 months of follow-up. Hyperthyroidism patients were newly diagnosed, with disease duration under 2 months, and aged 18 to 65 years. The study excluded patients with uncontrolled infections, other autoimmune diseases, pregnancy or lactation. Diagnoses were based on clinical symptoms, serum thyroxine and TRAb, thyroid ultrasound and orbital computed tomography. Ficoll-Paque density gradient centrifugation was used to isolate PBMCs from around 10 ml of fresh peripheral blood. Total RNA was extracted using Trizol reagent, and RNA quality was assessed on an Agilent 2100 Bioanalyzer.

The sequence was obtained from a woman in her forties or fifties with Graves' hyperthyroidism. The specimen sequenced was blood. Recombination joined TRBV6-5 with TRBJ1-1; the D gene cannot be resolved reliably. The DNA sequence follows: TGTGCCAGCAGTTACAACATGATCATGAACACTGAAGCTTTCTTT. This encodes CASSYNMIMNTEAFF.